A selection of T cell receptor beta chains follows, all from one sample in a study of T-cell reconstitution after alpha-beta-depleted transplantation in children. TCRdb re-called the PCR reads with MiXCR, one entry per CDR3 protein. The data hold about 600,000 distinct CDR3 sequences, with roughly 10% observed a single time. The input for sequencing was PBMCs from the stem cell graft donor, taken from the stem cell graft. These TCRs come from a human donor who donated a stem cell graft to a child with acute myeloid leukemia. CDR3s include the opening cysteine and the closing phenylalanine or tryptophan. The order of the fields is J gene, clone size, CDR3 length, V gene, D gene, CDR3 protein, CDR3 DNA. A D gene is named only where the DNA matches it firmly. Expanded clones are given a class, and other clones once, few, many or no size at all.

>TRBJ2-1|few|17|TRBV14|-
CASSQVRGSLSYNEQFF
TGTGCCAGCAGCCAAGTCCGGGGTTCACTCTCCTACAATGAGCAGTTCTTC
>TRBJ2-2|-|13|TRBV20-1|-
CSAEQANTGELFF
TGCAGTGCGGAACAGGCCAACACCGGGGAGCTGTTTTTT
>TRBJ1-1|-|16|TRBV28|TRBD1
CASSLAQGASNTEAFF
TGTGCCAGCAGTTTAGCACAGGGGGCCTCCAACACTGAAGCTTTCTTT
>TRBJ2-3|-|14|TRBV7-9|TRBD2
CASSPSGGTDTQYF
TGTGCCAGCAGCCCTAGCGGAGGCACAGATACGCAGTATTTT
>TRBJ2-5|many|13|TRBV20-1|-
CSARGGYQETQYF
TGCAGTGCTAGAGGGGGGTACCAAGAGACCCAGTACTTC
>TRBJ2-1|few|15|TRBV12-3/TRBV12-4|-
CASILQGGTYGEQFF
TGTGCCAGCATTCTCCAGGGGGGCACCTACGGTGAGCAGTTCTTC
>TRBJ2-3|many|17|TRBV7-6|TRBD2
CASSEIKGLAGVNTQYF
TGTGCCAGCAGCGAAATAAAAGGACTAGCGGGAGTAAATACGCAGTATTTT
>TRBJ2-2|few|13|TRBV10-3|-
CAISLGGTGELFF
TGTGCCATCAGCCTTGGGGGCACCGGGGAGCTGTTTTTT
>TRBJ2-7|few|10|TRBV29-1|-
CSVGTEKQYF
TGCAGCGTTGGGACGGAGAAGCAGTACTTC
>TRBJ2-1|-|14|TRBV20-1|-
CSARDGKRKNEQFF
TGCAGTGCTAGAGATGGCAAGCGGAAGAATGAGCAGTTCTTC
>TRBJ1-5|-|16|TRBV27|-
CASSPNRGISNQPQHF
TGTGCCAGCAGTCCCAACCGGGGGATTAGCAATCAGCCCCAGCATTTT
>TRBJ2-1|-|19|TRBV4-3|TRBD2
CASSQEPITRLAPYNEQFF
TGCGCCAGCAGCCAAGAACCCATCACCCGACTAGCGCCTTACAATGAGCAGTTCTTC
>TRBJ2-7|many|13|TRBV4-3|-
CASSQDHSYEQYF
TGCGCCAGCAGCCAAGATCACTCCTACGAGCAGTACTTC
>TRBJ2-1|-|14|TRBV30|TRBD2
CAWRPGLAGNEQFF
TGTGCCTGGAGACCGGGACTAGCGGGGAATGAGCAGTTCTTC
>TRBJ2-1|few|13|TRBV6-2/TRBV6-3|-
CASSYRELLGQFF
TGTGCCAGCAGTTATCGGGAGTTGTTAGGGCAGTTCTTC
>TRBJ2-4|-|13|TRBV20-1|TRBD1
CSADRDLENIQYF
TGCAGTGCGGACAGGGATTTAGAAAACATTCAGTACTTC
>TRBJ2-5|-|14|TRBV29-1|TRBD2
CSAGLAGVRETQYF
TGCAGCGCCGGACTAGCGGGAGTGAGGGAGACCCAGTACTTC
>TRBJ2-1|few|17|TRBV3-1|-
CASSQDMRDSSYNEQFF
TGTGCCAGCAGCCAAGATATGAGGGATAGCTCCTACAATGAGCAGTTCTTC
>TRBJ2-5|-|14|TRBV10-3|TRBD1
CAISGDRGRETQYF
TGTGCCATCAGTGGGGACAGGGGGCGAGAGACCCAGTACTTC
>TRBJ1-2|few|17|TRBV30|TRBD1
CAWSGTGRLILDYGYTF
TGTGCCTGGAGTGGGACAGGGAGATTAATACTCGACTATGGCTACACCTTC
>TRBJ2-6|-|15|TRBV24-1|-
CATSGSGTGANVLTF
TGTGCCACCAGTGGCTCAGGGACTGGGGCCAACGTCCTGACTTTC
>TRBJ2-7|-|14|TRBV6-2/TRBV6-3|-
CASSYPDQTYEQYF
TGTGCCAGCAGTTATCCGGACCAGACCTACGAGCAGTACTTC
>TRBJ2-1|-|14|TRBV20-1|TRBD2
CSTTAGLANNEQFF
TGCAGTACTACCGCGGGACTAGCGAACAATGAGCAGTTCTTC
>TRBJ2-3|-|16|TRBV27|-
CASLGRAPLSTDTQYF
TGTGCCAGCTTAGGACGAGCACCACTGAGCACAGATACGCAGTATTTT
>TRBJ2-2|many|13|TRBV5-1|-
CASSPDTSGELFF
TGCGCCAGCAGCCCGGACACATCGGGGGAGCTGTTTTTT
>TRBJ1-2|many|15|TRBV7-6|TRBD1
CASSPRATGYYGYTF
TGTGCCAGCAGCCCGAGGGCGACAGGGTATTATGGCTACACCTTC
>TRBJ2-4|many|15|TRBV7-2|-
CASSLAGPVKNIQYF
TGTGCCAGCAGCTTAGCGGGACCTGTCAAAAACATTCAGTACTTC
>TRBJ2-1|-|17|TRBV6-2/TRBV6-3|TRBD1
CASSTYYTGASYNEQFF
TGTGCCAGCAGTACTTATTACACAGGGGCTAGCTACAATGAGCAGTTCTTC
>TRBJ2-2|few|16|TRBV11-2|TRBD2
CASSFPSGSGPGELFF
TGTGCCAGCAGCTTCCCAAGCGGGAGCGGGCCCGGGGAGCTGTTTTTT
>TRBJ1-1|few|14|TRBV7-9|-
CASSFSGMNTEAFF
TGTGCCAGCAGCTTCTCAGGGATGAACACTGAAGCTTTCTTT
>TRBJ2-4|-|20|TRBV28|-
CASGLVFEERVSGVKNIQYF
TGTGCCAGCGGCCTGGTGTTTGAGGAGCGGGTATCGGGAGTCAAAAACATTCAGTACTTC
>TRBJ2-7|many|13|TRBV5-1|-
CASSQKGDREQYF
TGCGCCAGCAGTCAGAAGGGGGATCGCGAGCAGTACTTC
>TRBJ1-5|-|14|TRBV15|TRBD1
CATSRDQGDQPQHF
TGTGCCACCAGCAGAGATCAGGGGGATCAGCCCCAGCATTTT
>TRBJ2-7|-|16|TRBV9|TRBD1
CASSVGGGTGKDEQYF
TGTGCCAGCAGCGTAGGGGGGGGGACAGGGAAGGACGAGCAGTACTTC
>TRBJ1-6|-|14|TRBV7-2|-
CASSLPDRNSPLHF
TGTGCCAGCAGCCTTCCCGACCGAAATTCACCCCTCCACTTT
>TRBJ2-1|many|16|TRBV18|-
CASSPPGGALSNEQFF
TGTGCCAGCTCACCTCCGGGTGGGGCTCTGAGTAATGAGCAGTTCTTC
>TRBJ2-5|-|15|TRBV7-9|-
CASSPTLSTIETQYF
TGTGCCAGCAGCCCCACACTCTCCACTATTGAGACCCAGTACTTC
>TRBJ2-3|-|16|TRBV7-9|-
CASTLDPSLSTDTQYF
TGTGCCAGCACCTTAGATCCTAGCTTGAGCACAGATACGCAGTATTTT
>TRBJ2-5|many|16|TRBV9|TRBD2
CASSVGTSGVQETQYF
TGTGCCAGCAGCGTCGGGACTAGCGGAGTCCAAGAGACCCAGTACTTC
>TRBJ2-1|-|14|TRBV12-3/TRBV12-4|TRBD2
CASSFAGGRNEQFF
TGTGCCAGCAGTTTCGCGGGAGGGCGCAATGAGCAGTTCTTC
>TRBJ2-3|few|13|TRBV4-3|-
CASSQEVADTQYF
TGCGCCAGCAGCCAAGAAGTGGCAGATACGCAGTATTTT
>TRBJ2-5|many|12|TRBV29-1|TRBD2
CSVLAGKETQYF
TGCAGCGTTTTAGCGGGAAAAGAGACCCAGTACTTC
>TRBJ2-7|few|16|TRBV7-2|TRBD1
CASSPMDRVVPYEQYF
TGTGCCAGCAGCCCGATGGACAGGGTAGTTCCCTACGAGCAGTACTTC
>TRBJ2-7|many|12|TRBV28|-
CASETVHYEQYF
TGTGCCTCGGAAACAGTCCACTACGAGCAGTACTTC
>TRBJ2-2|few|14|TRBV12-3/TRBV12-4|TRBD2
CASKPGLAAGELFF
TGTGCCAGCAAACCGGGACTAGCAGCCGGGGAGCTGTTTTTT
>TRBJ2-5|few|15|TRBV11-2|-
CASSLDGIDQETQYF
TGTGCCAGCAGCTTAGACGGAATAGACCAAGAGACCCAGTACTTC
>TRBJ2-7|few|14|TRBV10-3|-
CAISKTENPYEQYF
TGTGCCATCAGTAAGACAGAAAACCCCTACGAGCAGTACTTC
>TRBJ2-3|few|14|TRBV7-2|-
CASSLADHTDTQYF
TGTGCCAGCAGCTTAGCTGACCACACAGATACGCAGTATTTT
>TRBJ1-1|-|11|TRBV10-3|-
CAISELAEAFF
TGTGCCATCAGTGAGTTAGCTGAAGCTTTCTTT
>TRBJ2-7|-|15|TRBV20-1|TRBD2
CSALVPSGKSYEQYF
TGCAGTGCTCTCGTTCCGAGCGGGAAGTCCTACGAGCAGTACTTC
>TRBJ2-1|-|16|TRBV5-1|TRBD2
CASSPALAGGKNEQFF
TGCGCCAGCAGCCCCGCGCTAGCGGGAGGTAAGAATGAGCAGTTCTTC
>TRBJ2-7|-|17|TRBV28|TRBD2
CASSPQRLAGDAHEQYF
TGTGCCAGCAGTCCCCAAAGACTAGCGGGAGACGCCCACGAGCAGTACTTC
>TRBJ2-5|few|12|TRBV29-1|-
CSVEFVQETQYF
TGCAGCGTTGAATTCGTCCAAGAGACCCAGTACTTC
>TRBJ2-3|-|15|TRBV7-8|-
CASSPPGGSGDTQYF
TGTGCCAGCTCCCCCCCCGGGGGTTCCGGAGATACGCAGTATTTT
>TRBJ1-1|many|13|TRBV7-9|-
CASSLTGGTEAFF
TGTGCCAGCAGCTTGACAGGCGGCACTGAAGCTTTCTTT
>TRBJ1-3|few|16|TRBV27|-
CASSASRDGSGNTIYF
TGTGCCAGCTCGGCGAGCAGGGACGGCTCTGGAAACACCATATATTTT
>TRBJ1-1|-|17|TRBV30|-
CAWRGTAPLFMNTEAFF
TGTGCCTGGAGGGGGACGGCCCCGCTATTTATGAACACTGAAGCTTTCTTT
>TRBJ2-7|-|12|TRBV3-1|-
CASSQDSRKQYF
TGTGCCAGCAGCCAAGACTCTAGGAAGCAGTACTTC
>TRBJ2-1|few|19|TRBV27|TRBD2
CASSPRSTSGASSYNEQFF
TGTGCCAGCAGTCCCCGTAGTACTAGCGGGGCGAGCTCCTACAATGAGCAGTTCTTC